These 30 T cell receptor beta chains originate from one sample sequenced in a study of control samples from healthy donors and cancer patients. Sequenced by immunoSEQ multiplex PCR; TCRdb stores in-frame clones only, minus some. The table includes roughly 190,000 clones, around 93% detected once. Input material: blood. Source of these receptors: a man aged 25-45 years in good health.

The chain employs TRBV5-1 and TRBJ2-7; no firm D call. This CDR3 is built from 16 residues. The germline V and J ends were trimmed by 0 bases and 1 base, with 14 bases remaining between them. Germline V CDR1 and CDR2: SGHRS, YFSETQ. The CDR3 sequence is CASSLGVVVGSYEQYF. The CDR3 nucleotides read TGCGCCAGCAGCTTGGGGGTGGTTGTTGGGTCCTACGAGCAGTACTTC.

The chain combines TRBV19 with TRBJ1-2, with D perhaps TRBD1 (6 bases). The CDR3 is 15 amino acids. Per germline, CDR1 LNHDA and CDR2 SQIVND (reference sequence). V shed 2 bases and J shed 4 bases, with 14 bases lying between them. The CDR3 DNA reads as TGTGCCAGTAGTATAAGATCAGGACAGCCCTATGGCTACACCTTC. Amino acids: CASSIRSGQPYGYTF. Variable domain in full (rest from reference TRBV19 and TRBJ1-2): DGGITQSPKYLFRKEGQNVTLSCEQNLNHDAMYWYRQDPGQGLRLIYYSQIVNDFQKGDIAEGYSVSREKKESFPLTVTSAQKNPTAFYLCASSIRSGQPYGYTFGSGTRLTVV.

J is TRBJ2-1 and V is TRBV11-2; D possibly corresponds to TRBD1 (6 bases). Germline CDR1 and CDR2: SGHAT and FQNNGV. This CDR3 has 16 amino acids. Trimming left V 7 bases short and J 0 bases short, with 16 bases between. CDR3 DNA: TGTGCCAGCACTGAATACCAGGGGAGCTCCTACAATGAGCAGTTCTTC. Its protein is CASTEYQGSSYNEQFF.

The J gene is TRBJ1-4, the V gene TRBV28; the match to TRBD1 covers 7 bases. This CDR3 spans 14 amino acids. The germline V gene encodes CDR1 MDHEN and CDR2 SYDVKM. V dropped 6 bases and J dropped 8; count of bases not matched to a gene: 9. CDR3 DNA sequence: TGTGCCAGCAGCCCTGAAGGGGGCTGGGAAAAACTGTTTTTT. Translation gives CASSPEGGWEKLFF.

V is TRBV6-2 or TRBV6-3 and J is TRBJ1-3; D ambiguous. CDR1 is MNHEY, CDR2 SVGEGT, per germline. There are 16 residues in the CDR3. V was trimmed by 5 bases and J by 0 bases, leaving 14 bases between them. The CDR3, as DNA: TGTGCCAGCAGTAGGATGTTGGACGTCTCTGGAAACACCATATATTTT. Its protein product is CASSRMLDVSGNTIYF.

The CDR3 region has the DNA TGCGCCAGCAGCCAAGATCCAGGGGACACTGAAGCTTTCTTT. It translates to CASSQDPGDTEAFF. The J gene is TRBJ1-1, the V gene TRBV4-1; tentative D call: TRBD1 (6 bases). Germline CDR1 MGHRA, CDR2 YSYEKL. Trimming shortened V by 0 bases and J by 3 bases, and 8 bases separated the two germline ends. The CDR3 is made up of 14 amino acids.

A single count supports this clone. The chain couples TRBV11-2 to TRBJ2-3, with TRBD2 matching 13 bases. CDR1 SGHAT and CDR2 FQNNGV come from the germline V gene. V lost 5 bases, J lost 2 bases, and 13 bases stayed unmatched. CDR3 length: 19 residues. In DNA, the CDR3 is TGTGCCAGCAGCCGGCAGATAATGACTAGCGGGGGGAACACAGATACGCAGTATTTT. Translating it yields CASSRQIMTSGGNTDTQYF.

The genes are TRBV18 and TRBJ2-1; D not certain. Trimming removed 2 bases at V and 1 base at J, with 12 bases between. CDR1 is KGHSH, CDR2 LQKENI, per germline. The length of the CDR3 is 16 residues. DNA of the CDR3: TGTGCCAGCTCACCAGGCCAACCAAAATCCTACAATGAGCAGTTCTTC. This translates into CASSPGQPKSYNEQFF.

The gene calls are TRBV10-3 and TRBJ1-5, with TRBD1 as a possible D gene (5 bases). The germline gives CDR1 ENHRY, CDR2 SYGVKD. Trimming took off 8 bases at V and 3 bases at J, with 11 bases between the two ends. This CDR3 has 13 residues. The CDR3 spells CAISGQINQPQHF. The DNA for the CDR3 is TGTGCCATCTCAGGGCAGATCAATCAGCCCCAGCATTTT.

V usage is TRBV9 and J usage is TRBJ2-2; D is possibly TRBD2 (6 bases). The CDR3 totals 15 residues. Trimming took 4 bases from V and 3 from J, leaving 13 bases between them. Germline CDR1 reads SGDLS; CDR2 reads YYNGEE. CDR3: CASSSPGLHTGELFF. DNA of the CDR3: TGTGCCAGCAGCTCTCCGGGACTCCACACCGGGGAGCTGTTTTTT.

The chain joins TRBV18 to TRBJ1-6; 9 positions match TRBD1. V trimming: 6 bases; J trimming: 8 bases; junction bases outside the gene matches: 8. Germline V CDR1 and CDR2: KGHSH, LQKENI. The CDR3 runs to 15 residues. The CDR3 loop is CASSTGGQGYSPLHF. DNA for the CDR3: TGTGCCAGCTCTACCGGGGGACAGGGTTATTCACCCCTCCACTTT.

The count of this clone is one. This chain links TRBV19 with TRBJ1-4; no reliable D call. Trimming removed 2 bases from V and 3 bases from J, with 10 bases in between. CDR1 and CDR2 from the germline V gene are LNHDA and SQIVND (reference sequence). This CDR3 comprises 15 residues. CDR3 in amino acids: CASSITSDPNEKLFF. In DNA form, the CDR3 reads TGTGCCAGTAGTATAACGTCCGACCCTAATGAAAAACTGTTTTTT.

The chain uses TRBV2 and TRBJ1-6; 8 nucleotides line up with TRBD1. The CDR3 length is 14 residues. After removal of 6 bases from V and 10 bases from J, the junction contained 8 bases not matched to a gene. The germline gives CDR1 SNHLY, CDR2 FYNNEI. The CDR3 protein is CASSLQGVQSPLHF. The CDR3 DNA follows: TGTGCCAGCAGCCTACAGGGGGTCCAGTCACCCCTCCACTTT.

The chain uses TRBV7-6 and TRBJ1-1; 7 bases fit TRBD1. From germline, CDR1 is SGHVS and CDR2 FNYEAQ. CDR3 size: 15 residues. With V trimmed by 1 base and J by 5 bases, 7 bases remained unmatched. The CDR3 coding sequence is TGTGCCAGCAGCTTAGAAACAGGGGCGGGAACTGAAGCTTTCTTT. This sequence encodes CASSLETGAGTEAFF.

The V call is TRBV29-1, the J call TRBJ1-2; 7 bases are shared with TRBD1. The CDR3 extends over 12 amino acids. Germline V gene data show CDR1 as SQVTM and CDR2 as ANQGSEA. Trimming at V came to 4 bases and at J to 8 bases, leaving 7 bases not matched to a gene. The CDR3 sequence is CSVGGGVFGYTF. The CDR3 DNA follows: TGCAGCGTTGGAGGGGGCGTTTTCGGCTACACCTTC. Looking up the rest from reference TRBV29-1 and TRBJ1-2 gives the full variable domain: SAVISQKPSRDICQRGTSLTIQCQVDSQVTMMFWYRQQPGQSLTLIATANQGSEATYESGFVIDKFPISRPNLTFSTLTVSNMSPEDSSIYLCSVGGGVFGYTFGSGTRLTVV.

The chain couples TRBV3-1 (or the pseudogene TRBV3-2) to TRBJ2-7; 12 positions agree with TRBD2. Per germline, CDR1 LGHDT and CDR2 YNNKEL (reference sequence). CDR3 length: 14 amino acids. V lost 7 bases to trimming and J lost 10 bases; unmatched junction nucleotides: 11. CDR3 amino acids: CASTESGLAGKQYF. CDR3 in DNA: TGTGCCAGCACCGAAAGTGGACTAGCGGGGAAACAGTACTTC.

The chain joins TRBV29-1 to TRBJ1-3; D is possibly TRBD1 (6 bases). V shed 7 bases and J shed 2 bases, with 12 bases lying between them. The germline V gene has CDR1 SQVTM and CDR2 ANQGSEA. The CDR3 extends over 13 amino acids. The CDR3 DNA reads as TGCAGCGCTAAACAGGGAGCTGGAAACACCATATATTTT. Translating it yields CSAKQGAGNTIYF.

The rearrangement joins TRBV2 to TRBJ2-7, with D perhaps given as TRBD1 or TRBD2 (5 bases each). The germline V gene encodes CDR1 SNHLY and CDR2 FYNNEI. V lost 5 bases and J lost 6, with 14 bases in between. There are 13 residues in the CDR3. CDR3 residues: CASSSGTPGEQYF. The DNA of the CDR3 is TGTGCCAGCAGTTCAGGGACCCCCGGCGAGCAGTACTTC.

The chain joins TRBV18 to TRBJ1-3, with D uncertain. The germline V gene encodes CDR1 KGHSH and CDR2 LQKENI. The CDR3 has 13 amino acids. V lost 2 bases to trimming and J lost 4 bases, with 6 bases between them. Here the CDR3 DNA reads TGTGCCAGCTCACCAAATCAGGGAAACACCATATATTTT. This sequence encodes CASSPNQGNTIYF.

This rearrangement joins TRBV3-1 (or the pseudogene TRBV3-2) to TRBJ1-5; unclear D gene. CDR3 length: 14 amino acids. Germline CDR1 LGHDT, CDR2 YNNKEL (reference sequence). V lost 1 base and J lost 4, with 8 bases in between. The CDR3 DNA follows: TGTGCCAGCAGCCAAGGGGTCAGTAATCAGCCCCAGCATTTT. This gives the protein CASSQGVSNQPQHF.

The chain has TRBV5-5 and TRBJ2-3, with 8 bases fitting TRBD1. V trimming: 3 bases; J trimming: 0 bases; junction bases outside the gene matches: 3. CDR1 and CDR2 (germline): SGHKS, YYEKEE (reference sequence). The CDR3 has 15 amino acids. The CDR3 protein is CASSSDRGSTDTQYF. The CDR3 coding sequence is TGTGCCAGCAGCTCCGACAGGGGTAGCACAGATACGCAGTATTTT.

The chain joins TRBV20-1 to TRBJ2-1; the D gene is possibly TRBD2 (7 bases). CDR1 and CDR2 from the germline V gene are DFQATT and SNEGSKA (reference sequence). The CDR3 is 11 amino acids. CDR3 sequence reads: CAEGGGNEQFF. The CDR3 nucleotides are TGCGCCGAGGGGGGGGGAAATGAGCAGTTCTTC.

This rearrangement joins TRBV4-1 to TRBJ1-4; D is possibly TRBD1 (6 bases). This CDR3 is built from 15 residues. V was clipped by 6 bases and J by 2 bases, with 13 bases between them. Germline V lookup: CDR1 MGHRA, CDR2 YSYEKL. The CDR3 sequence is CASRQTGFTNEKLFF. CDR3 nucleotides: TGCGCCAGCAGACAAACAGGGTTCACTAATGAAAAACTGTTTTTT.

The CDR3 here is CASSLAVTGMNTEAFF. The DNA of the CDR3 is TGCGCCAGCAGCTTGGCCGTCACAGGGATGAACACTGAAGCTTTCTTT. The V gene is TRBV5-1, the J gene TRBJ1-1; TRBD1 is a possible D gene (6 bases). Trimming stripped 0 bases from V and 0 bases from J, with 12 bases between. Germline loops: CDR1 SGHRS, CDR2 YFSETQ. The length of the CDR3 is 16 residues. The full variable domain, completed using reference TRBV5-1 and TRBJ1-1, is KAGVTQTPRYLIKTRGQQVTLSCSPISGHRSVSWYQQTPGQGLQFLFEYFSETQRNKGNFPGRFSGRQFSNSRSEMNVSTLELGDSALYLCASSLAVTGMNTEAFFGQGTRLTVV.

CDR3 nucleotide sequence: TGTGCCAGCGTCGGGGACAGTATTCTAGCCCTCCACTTT. It encodes CASVGDSILALHF. The chain carries TRBV2 and TRBJ1-6, with 7 nucleotides matching TRBD1. CDR3 size: 13 residues. Germline-derived CDR1 and CDR2 are SNHLY and FYNNEI. V lost 8 bases and J lost 14; bases outside the gene matches: 12.

The CDR3 DNA reads as TGTGCCACCAGTGATGGCGGGACAGTGGGACAGCCCCAGCATTTT. This gives the protein CATSDGGTVGQPQHF. The chain couples TRBV24-1 to TRBJ1-5; 7 positions match TRBD1. Germline CDR1 reads KGHDR; CDR2 reads SFDVKD. CDR3 length equals 15 residues. J lost 7 bases, V lost 3 bases, and 8 bases had no gene match.

The chain recombines TRBV11-1 with TRBJ2-7; no reliable D call. Per germline, CDR1 SGHAT and CDR2 FQDESV (reference sequence). V lost 2 bases and J lost 4, with 9 bases in between. CDR3 length equals 13 residues. CDR3 loop: CASSLRQSYEQYF. DNA of the CDR3: TGTGCCAGCAGCTTACGGCAGAGTTACGAGCAGTACTTC.

The chain links TRBV6-5 to TRBJ2-1, with D unresolved. The germline V gene has CDR1 MNHEY and CDR2 SVGAGI. V gave up 4 bases and J gave up 0 bases, with 13 bases separating them. The CDR3 has 16 residues. The CDR3, as DNA: TGTGCCAGCAGTTCAACACAGCGCGGCTCCTACAATGAGCAGTTCTTC. The encoded protein is CASSSTQRGSYNEQFF.

The count of this clone is one. The chain uses TRBV5-1 and TRBJ1-4; D uncertain. V lost 4 bases and J 0 bases, leaving 10 bases between the germline ends. Germline CDR1 is SGHRS and CDR2 is YFSETQ. CDR3 size: 15 residues. CDR3 in DNA: TGCGCCAGCAGCGCTGGACGGCCAACTAATGAAAAACTGTTTTTT. It is translated as CASSAGRPTNEKLFF.

Written as DNA, the CDR3 is TGTGCCAGCAGCCGATCCGGGGGCGCGGGCAATCAGCCCCAGCATTTT. This codes for CASSRSGGAGNQPQHF. The chain couples TRBV11-2 to TRBJ1-5; D perhaps matches TRBD1 (6 bases). CDR1 is SGHAT, CDR2 FQNNGV, per germline. The V end was cut by 5 bases, the J end by 2 bases, with 16 bases between. The CDR3 has 16 amino acids.